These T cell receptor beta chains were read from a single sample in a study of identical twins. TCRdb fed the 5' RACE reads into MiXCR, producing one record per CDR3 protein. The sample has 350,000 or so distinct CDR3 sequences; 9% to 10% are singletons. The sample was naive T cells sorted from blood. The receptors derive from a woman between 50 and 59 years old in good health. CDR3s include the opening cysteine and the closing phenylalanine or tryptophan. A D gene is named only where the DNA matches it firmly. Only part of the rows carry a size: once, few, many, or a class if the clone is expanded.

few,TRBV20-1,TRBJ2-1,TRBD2,TGCAGTGCTAGAGTGGGCCGTGGGACTATCAACAATGAGCAGTTCTTC,CSARVGRGTINNEQFF
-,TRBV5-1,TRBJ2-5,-,TGCGCCAGCAGCTGGGTCGCCAGGGTAGGAGAGACCCAGTACTTC,CASSWVARVGETQYF
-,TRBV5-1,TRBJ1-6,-,TGCGCCAGCAGCTTGGATAAGCTCTCACCCCTCCACTTT,CASSLDKLSPLHF
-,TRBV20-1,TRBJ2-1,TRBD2,TGCAGTGCTAGTCTAACTAGCGGGGCCTACAATGAGCAGTTCTTC,CSASLTSGAYNEQFF
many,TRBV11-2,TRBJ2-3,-,TGTGCCAGCAGCAACTCGTGGGCGGTCACAGATACGCAGTATTTT,CASSNSWAVTDTQYF
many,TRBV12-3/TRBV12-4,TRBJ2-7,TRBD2,TGTGCCAGCAGTCCCAGGACTAGCGGGAGCGAGCAGTACTTC,CASSPRTSGSEQYF
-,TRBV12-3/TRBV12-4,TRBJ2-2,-,TGTGCCAGCAGTTTAATGAGGGCAGGCGGGGAGCTGTTTTTT,CASSLMRAGGELFF
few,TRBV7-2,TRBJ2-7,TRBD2,TGTGCCAGCAGCCCCACGGGACTAGCGGGACCTCCCTACGAGCAGTACTTC,CASSPTGLAGPPYEQYF
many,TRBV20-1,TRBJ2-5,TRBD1,TGCAGTGCTTTCAGGACAGGGACGGGGACCCAGTACTTC,CSAFRTGTGTQYF
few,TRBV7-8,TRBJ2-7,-,TGTGCCAGCAGCTTAGTGGCGACGTACGAGCAGTACTTC,CASSLVATYEQYF
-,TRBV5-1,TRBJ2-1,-,TGCGCCAGCAGCTTGGATCCAGGGGCATACAATGAGCAGTTCTTC,CASSLDPGAYNEQFF
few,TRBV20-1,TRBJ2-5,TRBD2,TGCAGTGCTAGAGCCATAGCGGGGGGACACCAAGAGACCCAGTACTTC,CSARAIAGGHQETQYF
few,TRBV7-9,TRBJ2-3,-,TGTGCCAGCAGCCCCACAGGGCCTAGCACAGATACGCAGTATTTT,CASSPTGPSTDTQYF
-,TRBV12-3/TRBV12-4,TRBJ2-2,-,TGTGCCAACAGACTTGCCGCGAACACCGGGGAGCTGTTTTTT,CANRLAANTGELFF
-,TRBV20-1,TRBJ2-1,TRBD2,TGCAGTGCTAGACCCGGGACTAGATCAAAGGATGAGCAGTTCTTC,CSARPGTRSKDEQFF
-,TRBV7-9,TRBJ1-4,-,TGTGCCAGCAGCTTATCCCCTGGCGAAAAACTGTTTTTT,CASSLSPGEKLFF
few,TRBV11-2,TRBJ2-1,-,TGTGCCAGCAGCTTAGATCCTAGCTTGAGTGAGCAGTTCTTC,CASSLDPSLSEQFF
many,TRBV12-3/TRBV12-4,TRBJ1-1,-,TGTGCCAGCAGTTTAAGGCTTTTCCTAGGGACTGAAGCTTTCTTT,CASSLRLFLGTEAFF
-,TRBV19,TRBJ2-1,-,TGTGCCAGTAGTACCCGGGAGAAAAGGTACAATGAGCAGTTCTTC,CASSTREKRYNEQFF
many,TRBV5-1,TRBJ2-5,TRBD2,TGCGCCAGCAGCTCTCGACTAGCGGGAGGAGAGACCCAGTACTTC,CASSSRLAGGETQYF
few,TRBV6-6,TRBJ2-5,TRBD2,TGTGCCAGCAGTTACCCGGCTAGCGGGAGGCGAGAGACCCAGTACTTC,CASSYPASGRRETQYF
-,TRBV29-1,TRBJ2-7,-,TGCAGCGCCTCTGAAGGGGGACCCTACGAGCAGTACTTC,CSASEGGPYEQYF
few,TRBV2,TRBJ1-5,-,TGTGCCAGCAGGGAAATGGGGGGCAATCAGCCCCAGCATTTT,CASREMGGNQPQHF
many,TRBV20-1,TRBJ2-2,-,TGCAGTCGGCTGACGGGACTCCCGAACACCGGGGAGCTGTTTTTT,CSRLTGLPNTGELFF